The T cell receptor (beta chain) under discussion was sequenced for a study of somatic mutations in cytotoxic T cells in rheumatoid arthritis. Study in general: Patients had 30 to 35 ml EDTA blood drawn right after diagnosis, before any treatment.

V was pared by 3 bases and J by 3 bases, with 12 bases between. CDR1 is WNHNN and CDR2 is SYGVQD in the germline V gene (reference sequence). The CDR3 has 16 amino acids. Notes on this clone: Its matching antigen is unknown.

Study observations and caveats: In about an eighth of the roughly 60 patients, the largest CD8+ clone exceeded 20% of CD8+ cells.

Repertoires were generated with immunoSEQ multiplex PCR, while TCRdb's copy carries only in-frame clones and drops some. This table holds approximately 15,000 clones, 60% to 75% found once. The sample taken for sequencing was CD8+ T cells sorted from blood. This chain joins TRBV10-1 and TRBJ1-6; D gene uncertain. The source is an adult with rheumatoid arthritis. CDR3 DNA: TGCGCCAGCAGTGACGACCGGACCAACTATAATTCACCCCTCCACTTT. The encoded protein is CASSDDRTNYNSPLHF.